This entry lists 17 T cell receptor beta chains sequenced from one sample in a study of control samples from healthy donors and cancer patients. Clones were sequenced by immunoSEQ multiplex PCR, and TCRdb holds only the in-frame ones, with some missing. The repertoire includes approximately 120,000 clones, approximately 90% of them detected once, and 17% sits in the top ten. Material for sequencing was blood. The receptors shown here come from a woman aged 45 to 65 in good health.

The CDR3 DNA reads TGCGCCAGCAGCCAGAGGTCCTTCAGGGGATCCACAGATACGCAGTATTTT. This codes for CASSQRSFRGSTDTQYF. The J gene is TRBJ2-3, the V gene TRBV4-3; D is possibly TRBD1 (6 bases). In germline, CDR1 is LGHNA, CDR2 YSLEER. The CDR3 loop spans 17 amino acids. Trimming removed 3 bases from V and 2 bases from J, with 18 bases in between.

This clone was found a few times. The gene calls are TRBV24-1 and TRBJ2-1; tentative D call: TRBD1 (5 bases). CDR1 is KGHDR, CDR2 SFDVKD, per germline. The CDR3 totals 15 residues. The V end lost 5 bases, the J end lost 0 bases, and 10 bases lay between the germline ends. DNA of the CDR3: TGTGCCACCAGTGGGGGAAGGGGCTCCTACAATGAGCAGTTCTTC. It specifies CATSGGRGSYNEQFF.

This sequence joins TRBV24-1 and TRBJ1-6; D is unresolved. CDR1 is KGHDR and CDR2 is SFDVKD in the germline V gene. Deletions cut 4 bases from V and 6 bases from J, with 6 bases between. The CDR3 has 13 residues. The CDR3 sequence is CATSEGFNSPLHF. CDR3 nucleotide sequence: TGTGCCACCAGTGAGGGGTTTAATTCACCCCTCCACTTT.

V gene TRBV19 combines with J gene TRBJ2-3; tentatively, D is TRBD1 or TRBD2 (7 bases each). The CDR3 length is 16 residues. Trimming removed 5 bases at V and 4 bases at J, with 19 bases between. Germline V CDR1 and CDR2: LNHDA, SQIVND (reference sequence). The CDR3 sequence: CASSSQGEGLADTQYF. In DNA form, the CDR3 reads TGTGCCAGTAGTTCCCAGGGGGAGGGCCTCGCAGATACGCAGTATTTT.

V is TRBV18 and J is TRBJ1-5; weak D call: TRBD1 (6 bases). Trimming took off 5 bases at V and 7 bases at J, with 12 bases between the two ends. Germline assignment: CDR1 KGHSH and CDR2 LQKENI. The CDR3 covers 13 residues. This chain's CDR3 is CASSEQGGQPQHF. DNA for the CDR3: TGTGCCAGCTCAGAACAGGGTGGGCAGCCCCAGCATTTT.

This chain uses TRBV30 with TRBJ2-3, with D maybe TRBD1 (6 bases). This CDR3 has 11 residues. Germline CDR1 GTSNPN, CDR2 SVGIG (reference sequence). Trimming removed 0 bases at V and 12 bases at J, with 10 bases between. Written as DNA, the CDR3 is TGTGCCTGGAGTGTGGGGGACAATCAGTATTTT. This translates into CAWSVGDNQYF.

J is TRBJ1-6 and V is TRBV5-1, with TRBD1 identical over 7 bases. J lost 10 bases, V lost 4 bases, and 8 bases had no gene match. The CDR3 runs to 14 residues. Germline values: CDR1 SGHRS, CDR2 YFSETQ. The CDR3, as DNA: TGCGCCAGCAGCACAAATTACAGGGGATCACCCCTCCACTTT. Amino acids: CASSTNYRGSPLHF.

This chain connects TRBV15 to TRBJ2-5; D is possibly TRBD1 or TRBD2 (5 bases each). From germline, CDR1 is LNHNV and CDR2 YYDKDF (reference sequence). V gave up 0 bases and J gave up 2 bases, with 13 bases separating them. The CDR3 spans 16 residues. This CDR3 is CATSRDSGTAQETQYF. The CDR3 DNA follows: TGTGCCACCAGCAGAGATTCGGGGACGGCTCAAGAGACCCAGTACTTC.

This chain connects TRBV9 to TRBJ2-3; 7 bases fit TRBD2. This CDR3 has 14 amino acids. V lost 0 bases to trimming and J lost 8 bases; unmatched junction nucleotides: 6. From germline, CDR1 is SGDLS and CDR2 YYNGEE. CDR3 in DNA: TGTGCCAGCAGCGTAGACCGCGGGGGTACTACGCAGTATTTT. Translating gives CASSVDRGGTTQYF.

The rearrangement links TRBV29-1 to TRBJ2-3, with a weak D call TRBD1 (6 bases). V lost 8 bases to trimming and J lost 4 bases, with 10 bases between them. CDR1 SQVTM and CDR2 ANQGSEA come from the germline V gene. The CDR3 extends over 11 amino acids. The CDR3 sequence: CSFYRADTQYF. In nucleotides, the CDR3 is TGCAGCTTTTACAGGGCAGATACGCAGTATTTT.

Remarks on this clone: Other nucleotide sequences from this sample produce the same CDR3. The rearrangement links TRBV30 to TRBJ2-6, with unresolved D. The ends were cut back, 0 bases at V and 0 bases at J, with 6 bases in the middle. Germline lookup yields CDR1 GTSNPN and CDR2 SVGIG (reference sequence). The CDR3 spans 15 residues. CDR3 sequence reads: CAWSVGSSGANVLTF. The CDR3, as DNA: TGTGCCTGGAGTGTAGGGTCCTCTGGGGCCAACGTCCTGACTTTC.

The CDR3 here is CASSPPGVKNIQYF. The CDR3 region has the DNA TGTGCCAGCAGCCCCCCAGGGGTCAAAAACATTCAGTACTTC. This chain joins TRBV6-5 and TRBJ2-4; possible D gene TRBD1, 6 bases. Trimming cost V 6 bases and J 3 bases, with 12 bases left between them. The germline V gene has CDR1 MNHEY and CDR2 SVGAGI. This CDR3 is built from 14 residues.

V usage is TRBV25-1 and J usage is TRBJ1-6; 10 bases map to TRBD1. This CDR3 region has 16 residues. Per the germline V gene, CDR1 is MGHDK and CDR2 is SYGVNS. J was trimmed by 7 bases and V by 6 bases; bases with no gene match: 9. The CDR3 sequence: CASREGQGVSNSPLHF. DNA for the CDR3: TGTGCCAGCAGGGAAGGACAGGGGGTAAGCAATTCACCCCTCCACTTT.

The rearrangement uses TRBV29-1 and TRBJ2-3, with 12 bases lining up with TRBD2. Trimming at V came to 8 bases and at J to 0 bases, leaving 3 bases not matched to a gene. The CDR3 extends over 14 amino acids. CDR1 is SQVTM and CDR2 is ANQGSEA in the germline V gene. The CDR3 nucleotides read TGCAGCTCCGGGACTAGCGGGAGCACAGATACGCAGTATTTT. Protein: CSSGTSGSTDTQYF.

This clone occurred a few times. The chain links TRBV19 to TRBJ1-2; no firm D call. Deletions cut 5 bases from V and 8 bases from J, with 9 bases between. Germline loops: CDR1 LNHDA, CDR2 SQIVND (reference sequence). This CDR3 has 11 amino acids. Here the CDR3 reads CASSQLSGYTF. CDR3 nucleotide sequence: TGTGCCAGTAGTCAGCTCTCAGGCTACACCTTC. Together with reference TRBV19 and TRBJ1-2, the CDR3 gives the full variable domain: DGGITQSPKYLFRKEGQNVTLSCEQNLNHDAMYWYRQDPGQGLRLIYYSQIVNDFQKGDIAEGYSVSREKKESFPLTVTSAQKNPTAFYLCASSQLSGYTFGSGTRLTVV.

The chain is built from TRBV7-2 and TRBJ1-2; the D gene is possibly TRBD1 (5 bases). CDR1 and CDR2 (germline): SGHTA, FQGNSA. This CDR3 is built from 14 residues. With 5 bases removed from V and 8 bases from J, the gap between germline ends came to 18 bases. CDR3 residues: CASSPGDRAGGYTF. For the CDR3, the DNA is TGTGCCAGCAGCCCAGGCGACAGAGCTGGGGGCTACACCTTC.

This chain connects TRBV3-1 (or the pseudogene TRBV3-2) to TRBJ1-1, with 8 bases matching TRBD1. Germline trimming cut 4 bases from V and 3 bases from J; bases unmatched to any gene: 7. The CDR3 runs 15 residues. Germline-derived CDR1 and CDR2 are LGHDT and YNNKEL (reference sequence). CDR3 residues: CASSPWTGSDTEAFF. The CDR3 nucleotides read TGTGCCAGCAGCCCCTGGACAGGGTCGGACACTGAAGCTTTCTTT.